These T cell receptor beta chains were read from a single sample in a study of T cells in Graves' hyperthyroidism and ophthalmopathy. TCRdb analysed the multiplex PCR reads with MiXCR anew, one entry per CDR3 protein. The sample consists of under 400,000 distinct CDR3 sequences, about 18% of them appearing once. Material for sequencing was blood. The receptors derive from a woman in her fifties or sixties with Graves' hyperthyroidism. CDR3s include the opening cysteine and the closing phenylalanine or tryptophan. A D gene is named only where the DNA matches it firmly. The size field is filled for only some rows; it gives once, few, many or a size class.

J: TRBJ1-2; V: TRBV15; length: 12; D: .; size: many; DNA: TGTGCCACCAGCACGTACAGTGATGGCTACACCTTC; CDR3: CATSTYSDGYTF
J: TRBJ2-2; V: TRBV30; length: 15; D: TRBD2; size: few; DNA: TGTGCCTGGGGACTAGCGGGGGAGAACACCGGGGAGCTGTTTTTT; CDR3: CAWGLAGENTGELFF
J: TRBJ2-7; V: TRBV20-1; length: 14; D: TRBD2; size: few; DNA: TGCAGTGCTAGCCTAGCGGGAGTCTCCTACGAGCAGTACTTC; CDR3: CSASLAGVSYEQYF
J: TRBJ2-2; V: TRBV11-2; length: 14; D: .; size: many; DNA: TGTGCCAGCAGGACGGGACTCAACACCGGGGAGCTGTTTTTT; CDR3: CASRTGLNTGELFF
J: TRBJ1-2; V: TRBV6-1; length: 13; D: TRBD1; size: many; DNA: TGTGCCAGCAGTCTGGACAGGGTCTATGGCTACACCTTC; CDR3: CASSLDRVYGYTF
J: TRBJ2-5; V: TRBV19; length: 14; D: .; size: .; DNA: TGTGCCAGTAGTATCTCCGGGGGAGAAGAGACCCAGTACTTC; CDR3: CASSISGGEETQYF
J: TRBJ1-3; V: TRBV28; length: 15; D: TRBD1; size: .; DNA: TGTGCCAGCAAGGAGGGGACAGATCCTGGAAACACCATATATTTT; CDR3: CASKEGTDPGNTIYF
J: TRBJ1-3; V: TRBV11-2; length: 14; D: TRBD1; size: few; DNA: TGTGCCAGCAGCCGGGACAGCTCTGGAAACACCATATATTTT; CDR3: CASSRDSSGNTIYF
J: TRBJ2-1; V: TRBV6-1; length: 16; D: TRBD2; size: few; DNA: TGTGCCAGCAGTGAAGCACCGGGACTAGCGCGTCATGAGCAGTTCTTC; CDR3: CASSEAPGLARHEQFF
J: TRBJ2-3; V: TRBV12-3/TRBV12-4; length: 14; D: .; size: many; DNA: TGTGCCATCCAGCGGACACTAAGCACAGATACGCAGTATTTT; CDR3: CAIQRTLSTDTQYF